This T cell receptor beta chain appears in the sequencing data of a study of radiation and T cells in renal cell carcinoma (dated by TCRdb to 2018 to 2020). Background for the entire study: A total of around 50 samples underwent TCR beta sequencing, made up of roughly 26 tumors and about 27 peripheral blood samples. Across all 50 or so samples, 4,016,671 unique CDR3 nucleotide sequences, encoding approximately 2.5 million unique CDR3 amino acid sequences, were identified. The final blood draw was performed at 4 weeks after radiation, at the same time as nephrectomy. General findings and caveats noted by the study authors: Because pretreatment tumor biopsies were not available, the baseline intratumoral presence of clonotypes could not be determined. Top tumor clonotypes rose in blood from baseline to 2 weeks post-radiation, then contracted by 4 weeks, suggesting transient expansion of tumor-resident clones. Because the trial had a single-armed design, the trial could not examine how radiation dose or scheduling affected the TCR repertoire. Changes in the blood repertoire were not tracked past 4 weeks after treatment.

About this clone: The antigen it recognizes is unknown. Nothing much larger sits one base from this clone, and base qualities are not available.

TCR beta libraries were generated from genomic DNA with the immunoSEQ kit, following the manufacturer's recommendations. For library preparation, a first multiplex PCR was performed with proprietary primers, followed by a second PCR in which unique barcodes were added, and bead cleanups were performed after each round. Each sample batch included a kit-provided positive control reaction and a negative control reaction. The final libraries were assessed on an Agilent 4200 TapeStation D1000 ScreenTape, pooled by volume, and quantified by qPCR. An Illumina NextSeq500 fitted with a MidOutput 150-cycle cartridge performed the sequencing, running 156 Read1 cycles and 15 Index1 cycles with the kit's custom primers. The pooled library was loaded at approximately 0.98 pM with roughly 20% PhiX control spiked in. Per the source publication's procedure: Vendor-processed data were analyzed in R, and a clonotype was defined as all T cells sharing the same CDR3 nucleotide sequence. For clone abundance analyses, frequencies were normalized to the 10,000 most abundant clones per sample. Public T cell clones, which averaged fewer than five per sample, were removed prior to analysis. A difference in abundance of at least 32-fold between compartments was used to define tumor-enriched and baseline blood-enriched clonotypes. Clonotypes expanded or contracted between blood time points were identified with a beta-binomial differential abundance model. Similarity between tumor and blood repertoires was quantified using the Baroni-Urbani and Buser coefficient, and groups were compared with two-tailed Wilcoxon tests in R. TCRdb mirrors the immuneACCESS table, restricted to in-frame sequences. Some clones are absent from its copies; in checked studies, under half trace to an unresolved V gene, and the reason for the others is unknown. V, J and clone size are those of that table, while D and trimming were read from the DNA. The sample data list roughly 45,000 clones, and over 80% of these were observed just once. About 30% of the sample is taken by the ten largest.

Interpreted using the paper, the time point label stands for: blood 4 weeks post-SBRT, at nephrectomy. In the paper's terms, the treatment or condition label means: 15 Gy SBRT to primary tumor, nephrectomy 4 weeks later. The samples were obtained from a clinical trial, where primary renal cell carcinomas were treated with 15 Gy stereotactic body radiation therapy and then removed by nephrectomy 4 weeks afterward. To follow tumor-enriched clonotypes, peripheral blood was collected serially from radiation-treated patients at baseline and again at 2 weeks and 4 weeks after SBRT. All patients had renal cell carcinoma with clear cell pathology. Genomic DNA for TCR sequencing was prepared using the QIAamp DNA Blood Mini Kit (Qiagen). Only samples passing all quality control checks were included in the analyses. Trimmed from V: 0 bases; trimmed from J: 5 bases; junction bases lacking a gene match: 14. CDR1 and CDR2, per the germline V gene, are LGHNA and YNFKEQ. Including the terminal cysteine and phenylalanine, the CDR3 comprises 18 residues. CDR3 DNA is the only sequence kept; it has 54 bases, read in frame from the first base.

The TCR was taken from a woman aged 70-85 years with renal cell carcinoma. This specimen consisted of blood, obtained from a patient whose treatment included radiotherapy and nephrectomy. The sequence links TRBV4-2 to TRBJ2-5; TRBD2 aligns with 8 central bases. The CDR3 sequence is CASSQDGVAGTFLETQYF. The DNA sequence is as follows: TGTGCCAGCAGCCAAGATGGGGTAGCGGGGACATTTTTGGAGACCCAGTACTTC.